The next 3 T cell receptor beta chains were all read from a single sample in a study of blood T cell repertoires in COVID-19. Here immunoSEQ multiplex PCR was the method, and the copy in TCRdb shows in-frame clones only, minus some. Among some 110,000 clones listed, approximately 84% were seen once. The source material was peripheral blood. The source of these receptors is a man in his sixties with acute or convalescent COVID-19.

The chain uses TRBV7-2 and TRBJ1-1; 9 bases align to TRBD1. Per the germline V gene, CDR1 is SGHTA and CDR2 is FQGNSA. This CDR3 region has 14 residues. Germline trimming cut 4 bases from V and 2 bases from J; bases unmatched to any gene: 2. In nucleotides, the CDR3 is TGTGCCAGCAGCTCGGGACAGGGCAACACTGAAGCTTTCTTT. It yields the protein CASSSGQGNTEAFF.

CDR3 in DNA: TGTGCCAGCAGCGAGGGACTAGAAGGGGAGACCCAGTACTTC. This translates into CASSEGLEGETQYF. The rearrangement uses TRBV5-4 and TRBJ2-5; 8 bases match TRBD2. This CDR3 comprises 14 residues. Germline trimming cut 4 bases from V and 5 bases from J; bases unmatched to any gene: 7. Germline V lookup: CDR1 SGHNT, CDR2 YYREEE (reference sequence).

The chain has TRBV6-5 and TRBJ1-5; the D is unclear. Trimming stripped 8 bases from V and 2 bases from J, with 10 bases between. The CDR3 is 13 amino acids. Germline assignment: CDR1 MNHEY and CDR2 SVGAGI. The CDR3 region is CASERAGNQPQHF. For the CDR3, the DNA is TGTGCCAGCGAGAGGGCGGGCAATCAGCCCCAGCATTTT.